A single sample gave rise to the 22 T cell receptor beta chains below, sequenced in a study of blood T cell repertoires in COVID-19. The assay was immunoSEQ multiplex PCR, and TCRdb's table has in-frame clones only and misses some. The repertoire holds some 230,000 clones, with around 89% as singletons. Sequencing input: PBMCs or T cells enriched from blood (not recorded which). All receptors come from a woman younger than 35 in a cohort exposed to, infected with or recovered from COVID-19 (not recorded which).

J is TRBJ1-1 and V is TRBV7-6; the D gene is possibly TRBD1 (6 bases). Trimming removed 5 bases from V and 4 bases from J, with 17 bases in between. Germline assignment: CDR1 SGHVS and CDR2 FNYEAQ. The CDR3 spans 15 residues. CDR3 loop: CASSPLTGTITEAFF. The CDR3 DNA follows: TGTGCCAGCAGCCCTCTAACCGGGACAATCACTGAAGCTTTCTTT.

The V gene is TRBV25-1, the J gene TRBJ2-5; TRBD1 aligns across 11 bases. The germline CDR1 and CDR2 sequences are MGHDK and SYGVNS. V lost 4 bases and J lost 5; bases outside the gene matches: 9. CDR3 length: 16 residues. The CDR3 sequence is CASSGLRTGGSETQYF. CDR3 in DNA: TGTGCCAGCAGTGGGCTTAGGACAGGGGGCTCGGAGACCCAGTACTTC.

This clone is a singleton in its sample. The J gene is TRBJ2-1, the V gene TRBV19; 8 positions match TRBD2. The germline CDR1 and CDR2 sequences are LNHDA and SQIVND (reference sequence). V trimming: 6 bases; J trimming: 3 bases; junction bases outside the gene matches: 4. The CDR3 is 14 residues long. The CDR3 loop reads CASRTGTSYNEQFF. The CDR3 nucleotides read TGTGCCAGTAGGACCGGGACTAGCTACAATGAGCAGTTCTTC.

This clone appeared once. This chain connects TRBV6-5 to TRBJ2-7; 7 bases match TRBD2. Germline CDR1 and CDR2: MNHEY and SVGAGI. Germline trimming cut 2 bases from V and 5 bases from J; bases unmatched to any gene: 12. This CDR3 spans 16 amino acids. The CDR3 protein is CASSYLGGSMLDEQYF. DNA of the CDR3: TGTGCCAGCAGTTACCTGGGCGGGAGTATGTTAGACGAGCAGTACTTC.

This rearrangement joins TRBV3-1 (or the pseudogene TRBV3-2) to TRBJ1-6; maybe TRBD1 (6 bases). Germline loops: CDR1 LGHDT, CDR2 YNNKEL (reference sequence). V lost 1 base, J lost 9 bases, and 13 bases lay in between. The CDR3 has 15 amino acids. Written as DNA, the CDR3 is TGTGCCAGCAGCCAAGGGTCAGGGGCGGGTTCACCCCTCCACTTT. Translation: CASSQGSGAGSPLHF.

The CDR3 here is CASSSGLSTGTDTQYF. CDR3 bases: TGCGCCAGCAGCTCGGGACTTTCAACGGGCACAGATACGCAGTATTTT. The rearrangement joins TRBV5-1 to TRBJ2-3, with D possibly TRBD2 on 6 matching bases. CDR1 and CDR2 from the germline V gene are SGHRS and YFSETQ. The CDR3 length is 16 residues. Trimming took 3 bases from V and 1 from J, leaving 15 bases between them.

The rearrangement uses TRBV5-1 and TRBJ2-7, with a possible D match to TRBD1 (6 bases). The CDR3 runs 14 residues. The V gene's germline CDR1 is SGHRS and CDR2 YFSETQ. V lost 4 bases and J 3 bases, leaving 14 bases between the germline ends. CDR3 residues: CASSQTGFFYEQYF. The CDR3 coding sequence is TGCGCCAGCAGCCAGACAGGTTTCTTCTACGAGCAGTACTTC.

The chain has TRBV7-2 and TRBJ1-1; a weak D match, TRBD1 (6 bases). V lost 0 bases and J lost 5, with 13 bases in between. CDR3 length: 15 residues. CDR1 and CDR2 (germline): SGHTA, FQGNSA. The CDR3 loop is CASSLAGGAGTEAFF. The CDR3 nucleotides read TGTGCCAGCAGCTTAGCGGGGGGGGCAGGGACTGAAGCTTTCTTT.

The CDR3 protein is CASSLYSRVRGFIDGQYF. The CDR3 bases are TGTGCCAGCAGTTTATATTCAAGGGTACGGGGGTTTATAGATGGGCAGTACTTC. The chain recombines TRBV28 with TRBJ2-7, with D possibly matching TRBD2 (6 bases). Between the trimmed V and J ends, which lost 1 base and 9 bases, there was a span of 28 bases. The CDR3 is 18 residues long. The germline V gene has CDR1 MDHEN and CDR2 SYDVKM.

The V and J genes are TRBV25-1 and TRBJ2-5; TRBD2 is a possible D gene (7 bases). This CDR3 comprises 17 residues. In germline, CDR1 is MGHDK, CDR2 SYGVNS. Trimming removed 2 bases at V and 0 bases at J, with 16 bases between. The CDR3 sequence is CASSEHNVGGHQETQYF. The CDR3 DNA is TGTGCCAGCAGTGAACACAATGTGGGGGGGCACCAAGAGACCCAGTACTTC.

The V call is TRBV9, the J call TRBJ1-5; TRBD1 is a possible D gene (5 bases). Trimming left V 1 base short and J 5 bases short, with 13 bases between. The CDR3 is 15 residues long. CDR1 and CDR2 from the germline V gene are SGDLS and YYNGEE. CDR3 in amino acids: CASSVWYGGDQPQHF. Here the CDR3 DNA reads TGTGCCAGCAGCGTATGGTATGGGGGGGATCAGCCCCAGCATTTT.

This clone has only one observation. The DNA for the CDR3 is TGTGCCAGCAGCCCCCGAGGGCAGGGGGCAGGACAGCCCCAGCATTTT. Translating gives CASSPRGQGAGQPQHF. V is TRBV7-2 and J is TRBJ1-5; 8 nucleotides match TRBD1. This CDR3 region has 16 residues. The junction had 13 bases not matched to a gene; V was cut back by 5 bases and J by 7 bases. CDR1 and CDR2 from the germline V gene are SGHTA and FQGNSA.

With regard to this clone: Other DNA sequences within the sample encode an identical CDR3. V usage is TRBV7-3 and J usage is TRBJ1-1; D possibly corresponds to TRBD1 (6 bases). The germline V gene has CDR1 SGHTA and CDR2 FQGTGA. V dropped 4 bases and J dropped 2 bases, with 8 bases sitting between them. The CDR3 has 13 amino acids. Here the CDR3 reads CASSSQGNTEAFF. The CDR3 DNA is TGTGCCAGCAGCTCACAGGGTAACACTGAAGCTTTCTTT.

This chain connects TRBV15 to TRBJ1-1; D remains unclear. Germline CDR1 is LNHNV and CDR2 is YYDKDF (reference sequence). This CDR3 has 14 amino acids. V was trimmed by 5 bases and J by 5 bases, leaving 15 bases between them. The CDR3 loop is CATSEEAPDTEAFF. The CDR3 DNA follows: TGTGCCACCAGCGAGGAGGCACCGGATACTGAAGCTTTCTTT.

The chain carries TRBV6-5 and TRBJ1-4; D is unclear. The CDR3 extends over 15 amino acids. The V gene's germline CDR1 is MNHEY and CDR2 SVGAGI. The V end was cut by 6 bases, the J end by 10 bases, with 21 bases between. The CDR3 bases are TGTGCCAGCAGAGACTCGGCAGACGGCATGGGAAAACTGTTTTTT. It encodes CASRDSADGMGKLFF.

The rearrangement links TRBV25-1 to TRBJ1-1, with a tentative D call TRBD1 (5 bases). The V end was cut by 3 bases, the J end by 8 bases, with 13 bases between. This CDR3 is built from 13 residues. Germline V gives CDR1 MGHDK, CDR2 SYGVNS. CDR3: CASSDLSQGEAFF. CDR3 sequence (DNA): TGTGCCAGCAGTGACCTGTCCCAGGGAGAAGCTTTCTTT.

The gene calls are TRBV7-2 and TRBJ1-1, with a weak D call TRBD1 (5 bases). Germline V gives CDR1 SGHTA, CDR2 FQGNSA. The CDR3 has 15 residues. V gave up 4 bases and J gave up 3 bases, with 15 bases separating them. CDR3 sequence (DNA): TGTGCCAGCAGCTCCTTTAGGGGAACTGACACTGAAGCTTTCTTT. It specifies CASSSFRGTDTEAFF.

The chain carries TRBV15 and TRBJ1-2, with D hard to call. CDR1 LNHNV and CDR2 YYDKDF come from the germline V gene (reference sequence). This CDR3 comprises 15 residues. The ends were cut back, 0 bases at V and 4 bases at J, with 12 bases in the middle. The CDR3 DNA follows: TGTGCCACCAGCAGAGATCGAGGGTTTAGCTATGGCTACACCTTC. Translation gives CATSRDRGFSYGYTF.

This clone appeared a single time. The chain carries TRBV28 and TRBJ1-1, with 10 bases that match TRBD1. CDR1 and CDR2 from the germline V gene are MDHEN and SYDVKM. After removal of 8 bases from V and 6 bases from J, the junction contained 6 bases not matched to a gene. The CDR3 covers 13 residues. CDR3 protein: CASGDRGRAEAFF. The CDR3 DNA reads TGTGCCAGCGGGGACAGGGGCCGGGCTGAAGCTTTCTTT.

This chain connects TRBV7-2 to TRBJ2-1; TRBD2 agrees at 7 bases. The germline gives CDR1 SGHTA, CDR2 FQGNSA. The CDR3 contains 17 residues. V shed 1 base, J shed 1 base, and the junction held 7 bases outside the gene matches. CDR3 nucleotides: TGTGCCAGCAGCTTAGTACTAGCGATGGGGTCCTACAATGAGCAGTTCTTC. Translating gives CASSLVLAMGSYNEQFF.

This clone was seen a single time. The CDR3 is CASSFGDNEQFF. Written as DNA, the CDR3 is TGTGCCAGCAGCTTCGGTGACAATGAGCAGTTCTTC. The V and J genes are TRBV7-9 and TRBJ2-1; no firm D call. The CDR3 is 12 residues long. Germline CDR1 SEHNR, CDR2 FQNEAQ (reference sequence). V was shortened by 3 bases and J by 5 bases, with 5 bases between the two germline ends.

The genes are TRBV29-1 and TRBJ2-5; D call uncertain. The germline gives CDR1 SQVTM, CDR2 ANQGSEA. V lost 6 bases and J 4 bases, leaving 9 bases between the germline ends. The CDR3 covers 11 residues. The CDR3 DNA is TGCAGCGTCGAAACGGGAGAGACCCAGTACTTC. This gives the protein CSVETGETQYF.